This T cell receptor (beta chain) was found in a study of patients and donors after allogeneic stem cell transplantation (dated by TCRdb to the early 2020s). In its sample, this clonotype was seen a few times. Its antigen is currently not known. No base-level quality is on record; no much larger clone is a single base apart. Its CDR3 holds 12 amino acids, cysteine through phenylalanine. CDR3 DNA is the only sequence kept; it has 36 bases, read in frame from the first base. Between the V and J ends, shortened by 8 bases and 0 bases respectively, the junction contains 9 bases. In the germline V gene (reference sequence), CDR1 corresponds to DFQATT and CDR2 to SNEGSKA. Library creation used RT-PCR. Sequenced using a NextSeq 550. Using fastp trimming at Q25 and MiXCR clonotype assembly, TCRdb reanalyzed the public sequencing data and kept in-frame beta chains. Here each entry gathers all rows of one CDR3 protein and keeps the most common genes and DNA. The sample profile shows 95,000 to 120,000 distinct CDR3 sequences; over 30% of them were found once. In total, the top ten clones hold roughly 27% of the sample.

This TCR came from a human donor who was either an allogeneic HSCT recipient or a stem cell or donor lymphocyte infusion donor (not recorded which). It is not recorded whose cells these are; they may come from a transplant donor. The material sequenced was blood, either unsorted or a sorted T cell fraction (not recorded which). The sequence joins TRBV20-1 to TRBJ2-3, and the D gene may be TRBD2, 5 bases matching. The CDR3 sequence is CSTRGSTDTQYF. The bases read TGCAGTACCAGAGGGAGCACAGATACGCAGTATTTT.